This TCR beta chain appears in the sequencing data of a study of cytomegalovirus exposure and HLA in healthy donors (dated by TCRdb to about 2017). At the level of the whole study: An earlier analysis of approximately 640 of the donors reported more than 250 Gb of sequence data and about 100 million unique TCR beta sequences from 190 million or so T cells. An early release that covered around 590 HLA-typed donors contained around 330 gigabases of sequencing data and tens of millions of unique TCR sequences. Among the roughly 380 genotyped donors, approximately 82% belonged to the genetic ancestry cluster associated with self-reported Caucasian donors. The study was designed to test whether signatures of past pathogen exposure could be identified by cataloging public T cell receptors. The study used immunosequencing to profile the T cell repertoires of 666 subjects and linked those repertoires to cytomegalovirus serostatus. Along with the roughly 710-subject first cohort, a separate validation cohort of over 90 different subjects was used. To predict cytomegalovirus infection status, the study combined high-throughput TCR immunosequencing, statistical association of individual TCRs with disease status, and machine learning. In a later analysis, previously published TCR beta repertoires from about 670 donors were re-analyzed and high-resolution HLA genotyping was added so that TCR occurrence patterns could be studied. In the later analysis, no new phenotypic data were used to find candidate immune exposures; instead, reliance was placed on TCR beta sequences and their occurrence across donors. An earlier analysis of about 600 of the donors used high-throughput TCR beta sequencing to judge whether each TCR beta V gene segment behaved as functional or pseudogenic. Alongside the repertoire data, information on donor age, sex, ethnicity and CMV serostatus was compiled. A later genetic analysis used genome-wide SNP genotypes for about 60% of the roughly 670 donors, treating that subset as a discovery cohort. Every discovery cohort repertoire had been produced on one sequencing platform. HLA typing covered class I and class II loci at four-digit resolution. Typing coverage varied by locus: roughly 620-640 donors for A, B, C, DRB1 and DQB1; roughly 520 for DQA1; over 600 for DPA1; some 470 for DPB1. A handful of DR-DQ haplotypes were handled as single units for association and clustering because linkage in the cohort was strong. Across about 370 genotyped donors of the cohort, an average of approximately 240,000 unique TCR beta nucleotide sequences per donor were sequenced, and 15% to 20% of those sequences were non-productive.

This clone has a handful of counts. What this receptor recognizes is not known. No per-base quality is available; no much larger clone lies one base away. In total, fewer than 750 healthy bone marrow donors made up the cohort. All cohort members were sampled while nominally healthy, although unrecorded immune exposures were likely present. The donor was CMV seropositive and was included in the group of 250 to 300 seropositive cohort members. A peripheral blood sample was provided by each donor, and peripheral blood mononuclear cells were used for TCR beta sequencing. Genomic DNA extraction from the blood cell samples was performed with the Qiagen DNeasy Blood Extraction Kit. The CDR1 and CDR2 encoded by the germline V gene are MGHRA and YSYEKL. After removal of 4 bases from V and 0 bases from J, the junction retains 7 bases not matched to a gene. The CDR3 has 17 amino acids, counting the end cysteine and phenylalanine. Only CDR3 DNA remains: 51 bases, in frame from the first base.

Libraries came from the immunoSEQ multiplex PCR assay. For the multiplex PCR, a mixture combining 60 forward primers for TCR Vbeta segments and 13 reverse primers for TCR Jbeta segments was used. Amplification of the CDR3 region of rearranged TCR beta genes was performed with a multiplex PCR assay on genomic DNA. Amplified TCR beta libraries were sequenced as 87-base-pair reads on the Illumina HiSeq System. Under the source paper's analysis protocol: A later analysis counted 65 million to 90 million unique TCR beta chains across the 650 to 700 repertoires, and roughly 11 million of these chains were shared by at least two donors. Raw reads were error-corrected and collapsed into unique sequences with a nearest-neighbor algorithm that merged closely related sequences to remove PCR and sequencing errors. CDR3 sequences were aligned to IMGT reference sequences to assign V, D and J gene segments. For a sequence to be retained, at least a six-nucleotide match to both a V gene segment and a J gene segment was required. A rearrangement counted as productive if the CDR3 had no stop codons and remained in frame with V and J, and every other rearrangement counted as non-productive. CDR3 was defined according to IMGT convention as the region running from the second conserved V-encoded cysteine to the conserved J-encoded phenylalanine. The earlier analysis of 500 to 650 of the donors excluded any sequence lacking an unambiguous match to a single V gene segment. An earlier analysis of several hundred of the donors called V segments functional above 56.7% productive rearrangements and segregating when the between-donor standard deviation exceeded 5%. To diagnose cytomegalovirus status from the catalog of TCR beta chain sequences, a statistical classification framework was built. In a later analysis, TCR nucleotide sequences were compared against IMGT/GENE-DB human TR gene sequences so that V and J genes could be assigned. In a later analysis, CDR3 sequences and most-parsimonious VDJ recombination scenarios were assigned using the TCRdist pipeline. In a later analysis, each TCR beta chain was defined by its CDR3 amino acid sequence together with its V-gene family, and reads lacking a unique V-gene family were excluded. A later analysis removed 592 highly shared, low-generation-probability nucleotide sequences to deal with suspected cross-contamination and a sequencing artifact. For each public chain, a later analysis derived a clonal expansion index from normalized ranks of inferred template counts within each repertoire. Generation probabilities in a later analysis came from a VDJ recombination model fitted to out-of-frame rearrangements, and those results were checked against IGoR. In a later analysis, TCR-TCR, TCR-HLA and TCR-CMV co-occurrence was scored with hypergeometric tests, and a repertoire-size bias correction was applied to TCR pairs. A later analysis estimated false discovery rates by permuting HLA or CMV assignments 20 times. A later analysis grouped co-occurring TCRs with DBSCAN, adding TCRdist sequence similarity when clustering within HLA-allele-positive subsets. For co-occurrence clustering, repertoires with fewer than 30,000 or more than 120,000 public chains were excluded, along with roughly 5 repertoires with anomalous nucleotide sharing. As stored in TCRdb, this immuneACCESS dataset retains in-frame rearrangements with V and J assigned. A fraction of the clones does not appear; measured against another copy, unresolved V genes explain less than half of the discrepancy, and the remainder lacks a known reason. V and J calls and clone size are those listed in that table; D and trimming were worked out from the DNA. A total of around 150,000 clones appear in this sample, around two thirds of them only once. The top ten clonotypes cover more than 9% of the sample.

Study-wide conclusions, independent of this receptor: In a later analysis, TCR association rates were found to vary across HLA loci, with the most associated TCRs seen for DRB1 alleles and the fewest for HLA-C alleles. Because counts were too low, 15 to 20 rarely observed V segments, including chromosome 9 orphons, were excluded from the earlier analysis of around 590 of the donors. In vitro tests confirmed that a few of the cytomegalovirus-associated TCR beta chains recognize cytomegalovirus antigens. A total of some 180 TCR beta chains were listed by the study as associated with cytomegalovirus. CMV serostatus was the only immune exposure information available for the cohort. A further reported finding was that TCR beta sequences accurately predicted the HLA-A and HLA-B alleles for most subjects in the first cohort. In a later analysis, most CMV-associated TCR beta chains were found to appear HLA-restricted, with HLA associations seemingly driven largely by CMV exposure. A later analysis associated some 17,000 TCR beta sequences with specific HLA alleles at a false discovery rate of 0.05. According to a later genetic analysis, donors in an Asian-associated ancestry cluster had fewer N-insertions in productive TCRs than the approximately 690-donor mean. In an earlier analysis of around 600 of the donors, most TCR beta V segments appeared in productive rearrangements about 90% or about 30% of the time, broadly matching IMGT annotations. Compared with equally common non-associated chains, HLA-associated TCR beta chains in a later analysis were more clonally expanded and had lower generation probabilities. Assigning TCR associations to individual alleles was difficult when HLA alleles, especially DR and DQ, strongly co-occurred. An association between a missense DCLRE1C variant and V-gene and J-gene trimming of TCR beta chains was found in a later genetic analysis and replicated in an independent cohort. A later analysis reported that several top co-occurrence clusters appeared linked to parvovirus B19, influenza, CMV and Epstein-Barr virus. In this cohort, only TCR beta chains were sequenced, and detectable features were limited by the absence of alpha or paired-chain data. Because the 87-base-pair reads could not distinguish some IMGT-functional V segments, including TRBV6-2 and TRBV6-3, those segments were excluded. Because HLA typing was missing for some donors at each locus, association tests included only the typed subset. Sequencing depth was assumed to be roughly uniform across donors in the presence/absence analyses, though that assumption may not hold. The classifier was reported to diagnose cytomegalovirus status with high specificity and sensitivity in both the original and validation cohorts. Most TCR sequences were seen in very few donors, while some public TCRs were found in many individuals. Correlated functional status among segregating V segments might be attributable to linkage disequilibrium, but an unknown experimental factor could not be ruled out. The sequencing pipeline was judged likely to have produced a cluster of highly shared sequence variants as a technical artifact. According to the authors, the approach could potentially be generalized to other disease states and immunological phenotypes.

This sequence uses TRBV4-1 and TRBJ2-1, with 9 bases aligning to TRBD2. This TCR was recovered from a man aged 25 to 45 in good health and CMV-seropositive. Sequencing used PBMCs. The DNA sequence is given as TGCGCCAGCAGCCCTCATAGCGGGGGAAGCTCCTACAATGAGCAGTTCTTC. The translation is CASSPHSGGSSYNEQFF.